The source of this T cell receptor (beta chain) is a study of blood T cells in healthy people across ages. Per the germline V gene, CDR1 is MDHEN and CDR2 is SYDVKM. The CDR3 runs to 16 residues. V gave up 2 bases and J gave up 9 bases, with 17 bases separating them. Next came a second PCR, run for about 7 to 11 cycles, which used a sample-barcoded 5' primer along with a J-beta primer mix. TCRdb used MiXCR to reprocess the 5' RACE reads, holding one entry per CDR3 protein. The table records hundreds of thousands of distinct CDR3 sequences, less than 30% of them present only once. The sequence derives from a woman in her 70s in good health. The V gene is TRBV28, the J gene TRBJ1-6, with TRBD1 as a possible D gene (6 bases). The sequenced sample was blood. The CDR3 nucleotides read TGTGCCAGCAGTTTAGTCTCGAGCGGGGGGCTTTCACCCCTCCACTTT. As protein: CASSLVSSGGLSPLHF.